This T cell receptor (beta chain) appears in the sequencing data of a study of blood T cells in healthy people across ages. The CDR3 runs 15 residues. V was trimmed by 0 bases and J by 5 bases, leaving 11 bases between them. The germline CDR1 and CDR2 sequences are MNHEY and SVGAGI. As for this clonotype: Its target is unknown.

Alongside a J-beta primer mix, a sample-barcoded 5' primer served in a second PCR lasting roughly 6 to 12 cycles. Each cDNA was tagged by a template-switch adaptor containing 12 random nucleotides. TCRdb redid the calling of the 5' RACE reads with MiXCR, one entry per CDR3 protein. The sample records 1.8 million or so distinct CDR3 sequences, about two fifths being singletons. Study results and caveats: Naive T cell percentage by flow cytometry tracked strongly with beta diversity.

Source material: blood. This clonotype was obtained from a human donor in good health. J is TRBJ2-1 and V is TRBV6-5; D is uncertain. CDR3 loop: CASSYSGPLNNEQFF. DNA for the CDR3: TGTGCCAGCAGTTACTCGGGTCCTCTTAACAATGAGCAGTTCTTC.